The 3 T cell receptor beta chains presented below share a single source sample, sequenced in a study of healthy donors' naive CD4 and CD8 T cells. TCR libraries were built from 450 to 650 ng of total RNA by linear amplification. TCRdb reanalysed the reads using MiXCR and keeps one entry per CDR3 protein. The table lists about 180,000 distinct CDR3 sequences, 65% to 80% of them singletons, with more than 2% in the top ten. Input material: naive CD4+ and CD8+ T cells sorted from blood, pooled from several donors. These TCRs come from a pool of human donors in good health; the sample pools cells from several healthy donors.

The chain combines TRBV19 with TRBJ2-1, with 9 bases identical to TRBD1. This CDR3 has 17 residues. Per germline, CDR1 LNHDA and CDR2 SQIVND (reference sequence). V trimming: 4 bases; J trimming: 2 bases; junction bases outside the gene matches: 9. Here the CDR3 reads CASSNQNRGRTYNEQFF. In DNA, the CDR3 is TGTGCCAGTAGTAACCAAAACAGGGGGCGCACCTACAATGAGCAGTTCTTC.

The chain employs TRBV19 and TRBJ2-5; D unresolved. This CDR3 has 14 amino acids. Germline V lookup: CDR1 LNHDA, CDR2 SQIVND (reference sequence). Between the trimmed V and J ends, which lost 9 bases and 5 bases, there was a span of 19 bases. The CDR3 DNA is TGTGCCAGCGGGCAGAATACCCGCTTCGAGACCCAGTACTTC. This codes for CASGQNTRFETQYF.

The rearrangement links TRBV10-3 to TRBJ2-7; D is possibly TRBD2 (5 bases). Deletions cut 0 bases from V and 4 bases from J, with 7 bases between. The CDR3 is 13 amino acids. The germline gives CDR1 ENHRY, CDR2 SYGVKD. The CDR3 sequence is CAISESLGYEQYF. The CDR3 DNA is TGTGCCATCAGTGAGTCACTAGGGTACGAGCAGTACTTC.